This T cell receptor (beta chain) derives from a study of blood T cells in healthy people across ages. Study results and limitations: In long-lived donors, naive CD4+ cell counts and diversity exceeded those of aged donors. Age advanced and TCR beta diversity per million T cells fell, roughly linearly.

Primers used in a second PCR of about 6 to 11 cycles were a sample-barcoded 5' primer and a J-beta primer mix. Tagging of each cDNA molecule was performed by a template-switch adaptor with 12 random nucleotides. TCRdb passed the 5' RACE reads through MiXCR, listing each CDR3 protein once. This table holds about 680,000 distinct CDR3 sequences, 45% to 50% found once. Germline lookup yields CDR1 SQVTM and CDR2 ANQGSEA. Trimming removed 7 bases at V and 8 bases at J, with 15 bases between. The CDR3 contains 12 residues. Comments on this clonotype: What it binds is unknown.

Specimen: blood. The V call is TRBV29-1, the J call TRBJ2-1, with D perhaps TRBD1 or TRBD2 (5 bases each). The origin of this receptor is a woman aged 55-70 years in good health. In DNA form, the CDR3 reads TGCAGCGGAGGGACGGATAACGATGAGCAGTTCTTC. Protein sequence: CSGGTDNDEQFF.